These T cell receptor beta chains were read from a single sample in a study of OX40 agonist ivuxolimab in advanced cancers. Libraries were prepared by immunoSEQ multiplex PCR; TCRdb keeps only in-frame clonotypes and omits some of them. The sample carries 70,000 or so clones, 65% to 90% recorded once. Sample: CD4+ or CD8+ T cells sorted from blood, taken in a trial of the OX40 agonist ivuxolimab. All receptors come from an adult with an advanced solid tumor such as melanoma, head and neck, liver or kidney cancer. Both conserved end residues are part of each CDR3. D genes are given only for firm matches. The size entry is marked missing in some rows and otherwise reads once, few, many or a size class.

D gene: TRBD1
J gene: TRBJ2-7
clone size: .
V gene: TRBV6-5
CDR3 DNA: TGTGCCAGCAGAGGGACAGTACCTTCCTACGAGCAGTACTTC
CDR3 protein: CASRGTVPSYEQYF

D gene: .
J gene: TRBJ1-1
clone size: .
V gene: TRBV18
CDR3 DNA: TGTGCCAGCTCACCACTCGACGGGGGCGCGGCGGGCGGGGGCACTGAAGCTTTCTTT
CDR3 protein: CASSPLDGGAAGGGTEAFF

D gene: .
J gene: TRBJ2-5
clone size: .
V gene: TRBV7-9
CDR3 DNA: TGTGCCAGCAGCTTAAGCGGGTCCCGGGAGACCCAGTACTTC
CDR3 protein: CASSLSGSRETQYF

D gene: .
J gene: TRBJ1-2
clone size: .
V gene: TRBV6-1
CDR3 DNA: TGTGCCAGCAGTCGACAGGATTACTATGGCTACACCTTC
CDR3 protein: CASSRQDYYGYTF

D gene: TRBD1
J gene: TRBJ1-1
clone size: .
V gene: TRBV19
CDR3 DNA: TGTGCCAGTAGAAACTACGACAGGGGCCCCCTAAACACTGAAGCTTTCTTT
CDR3 protein: CASRNYDRGPLNTEAFF

D gene: .
J gene: TRBJ2-5
clone size: .
V gene: TRBV18
CDR3 DNA: TGTGCCAGCTCACCACGAGAGACCCAGTACTTC
CDR3 protein: CASSPRETQYF

D gene: .
J gene: TRBJ1-2
clone size: .
V gene: TRBV6-5
CDR3 DNA: TGTGCCAGCAGTTACTCGAGGGGGATTGGAGGCTACACCTTC
CDR3 protein: CASSYSRGIGGYTF

D gene: .
J gene: TRBJ1-1
clone size: .
V gene: TRBV10-3
CDR3 DNA: TGTGCCATCAGTGAGGAACAGATCGGGGACACTGAAGCTTTCTTT
CDR3 protein: CAISEEQIGDTEAFF

D gene: .
J gene: TRBJ1-1
clone size: .
V gene: TRBV18
CDR3 DNA: TGTGCCAGCTCATTACGGAACACTGAAGCTTTCTTT
CDR3 protein: CASSLRNTEAFF

D gene: .
J gene: TRBJ1-1
clone size: few
V gene: TRBV7-9
CDR3 DNA: TGTGCCAGCAGCCCTCTAAACTTAGGCACTGAAGCTTTCTTT
CDR3 protein: CASSPLNLGTEAFF

D gene: .
J gene: TRBJ1-1
clone size: .
V gene: TRBV7-2
CDR3 DNA: TGTGCCAGCAGCTTCTCGCCCGGAACAACTGAAGCTTTCTTT
CDR3 protein: CASSFSPGTTEAFF

D gene: TRBD2
J gene: TRBJ2-1
clone size: .
V gene: TRBV7-2
CDR3 DNA: TGTGCCAGCAGAAGAGCGGGGGAGGGGAATGAGCAGTTCTTC
CDR3 protein: CASRRAGEGNEQFF

D gene: .
J gene: TRBJ2-5
clone size: .
V gene: TRBV7-9
CDR3 DNA: TGTGCCAGCAGCTTAGATCTAGCGCGCGAGACCCAGTACTTC
CDR3 protein: CASSLDLARETQYF

D gene: .
J gene: TRBJ2-1
clone size: .
V gene: TRBV28
CDR3 DNA: TGTGCCAGCAGTTTTGAAGTGGCAGAGCAGTTCTTC
CDR3 protein: CASSFEVAEQFF

D gene: .
J gene: TRBJ1-2
clone size: few
V gene: TRBV19
CDR3 DNA: TGTGCCAGTAGTACCCTAAACTATGGCTACACCTTC
CDR3 protein: CASSTLNYGYTF

D gene: .
J gene: TRBJ1-2
clone size: .
V gene: TRBV19
CDR3 DNA: TGTGCCAGTAGTTTGAGGGCCTTACACTATGGCTACACCTTC
CDR3 protein: CASSLRALHYGYTF

D gene: .
J gene: TRBJ2-3
clone size: .
V gene: TRBV18
CDR3 DNA: TGTGCCAGCTCACCACGGGCTAGCCCCACAGATACGCAGTATTTT
CDR3 protein: CASSPRASPTDTQYF

D gene: TRBD1
J gene: TRBJ2-1
clone size: .
V gene: TRBV18
CDR3 DNA: TGTGCCAGCTCACCACCCAGGGGGATTGAGCAGTTCTTC
CDR3 protein: CASSPPRGIEQFF

D gene: .
J gene: TRBJ2-1
clone size: .
V gene: TRBV5-5
CDR3 DNA: TGTGCCAGCACCTTGAGGGGGGGCTTTTACAATGAGCAGTTCTTC
CDR3 protein: CASTLRGGFYNEQFF